Below, one TCR beta chain is given with its context. Original handling: It was from reference gene primer amplification that nucleated cell counts were estimated. Here immunoSEQ multiplex PCR was the method, and the copy in TCRdb shows in-frame clones only, minus some. Clone size and V and J calls were adopted from that table, with D and trimming inferred from the DNA. This table holds hundreds of thousands of clones, around 89% found once. Resolution of symptoms, clearance, or two negative PCRs was present in recovered Cohort 3 donors. The CDR3 has 15 residues. With 3 bases removed from V and 1 base from J, the gap between germline ends came to 10 bases. Germline values: CDR1 SGHTA, CDR2 FQGNSA. The sample originates from a study of blood T cell repertoires in COVID-19. The overall study: Samples came from the United States, Italy and Spain, spanning acute and convalescent COVID-19.

The sample taken for sequencing was PBMCs or T cells enriched from blood (not recorded which). This chain joins TRBV7-2 and TRBJ1-5; D is unresolved. This TCR was recovered from a woman in her forties who had recovered from COVID-19. The CDR3 loop reads CASSFLAGSNQPQHF. In nucleotides, the CDR3 is TGTGCCAGCAGCTTTTTAGCGGGAAGCAATCAGCCCCAGCATTTT.